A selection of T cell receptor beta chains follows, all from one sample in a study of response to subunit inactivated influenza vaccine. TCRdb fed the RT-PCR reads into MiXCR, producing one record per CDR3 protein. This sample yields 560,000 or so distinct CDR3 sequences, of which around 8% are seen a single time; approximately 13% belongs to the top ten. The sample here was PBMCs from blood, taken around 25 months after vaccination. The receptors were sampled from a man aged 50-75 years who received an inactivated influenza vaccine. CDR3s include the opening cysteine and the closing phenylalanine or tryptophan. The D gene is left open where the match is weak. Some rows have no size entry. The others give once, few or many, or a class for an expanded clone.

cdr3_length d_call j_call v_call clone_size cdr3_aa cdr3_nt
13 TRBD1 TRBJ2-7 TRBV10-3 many CAISNGQGTEQYF TGTGCCATCAGTAACGGACAGGGGACCGAGCAGTACTTC
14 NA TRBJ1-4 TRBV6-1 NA CASSEGRSNEKLFF TGTGCCAGCAGTGAGGGCAGGAGCAATGAAAAACTGTTTTTT
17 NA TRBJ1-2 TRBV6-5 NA CASSYSRAQGHDYGYTF TGTGCCAGCAGTTACTCGAGAGCACAGGGCCATGACTATGGCTACACCTTC
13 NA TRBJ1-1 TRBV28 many CASSLPEGTEAFF TGTGCCAGCAGTTTACCGGAGGGCACTGAAGCTTTCTTT
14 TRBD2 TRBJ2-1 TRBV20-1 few CSARSGGGGSEQFF TGCAGTGCTAGATCCGGGGGGGGCGGGAGTGAGCAGTTCTTC
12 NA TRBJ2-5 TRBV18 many CASSLLKETQYF TGTGCCAGCTCACTACTAAAAGAGACCCAGTACTTC
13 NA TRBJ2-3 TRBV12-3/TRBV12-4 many CASSLPAKDTQYF TGTGCCAGCAGTCTTCCCGCTAAAGATACGCAGTATTTT
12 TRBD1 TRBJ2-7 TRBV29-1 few CSIRDRYYEQYF TGCAGCATCCGGGACAGATACTACGAGCAGTACTTC
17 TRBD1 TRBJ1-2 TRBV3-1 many CASSQEGGQGIGGGYTF TGTGCCAGCAGCCAAGAAGGAGGACAGGGGATAGGAGGCGGCTACACCTTC
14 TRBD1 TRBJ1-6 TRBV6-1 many CASTIQGANSPLHF TGTGCCAGCACTATACAGGGGGCGAATTCACCCCTCCACTTT
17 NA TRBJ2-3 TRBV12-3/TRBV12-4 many CASSLRSFLAITDTQYF TGTGCCAGCAGTTTGCGGTCCTTTCTAGCGATCACAGATACGCAGTATTTT
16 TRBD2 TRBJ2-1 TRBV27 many CASSSSGVTSYNEQFF TGTGCCAGCAGTTCCAGCGGGGTGACCTCCTACAATGAGCAGTTCTTC
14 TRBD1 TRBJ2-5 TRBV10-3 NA CAISSGTDGETQYF TGTGCCATCAGTTCCGGGACAGATGGGGAGACCCAGTACTTC
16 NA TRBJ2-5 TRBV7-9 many CASSPRFFPEVETQYF TGTGCCAGCAGCCCGCGTTTTTTCCCGGAGGTGGAGACCCAGTACTTC
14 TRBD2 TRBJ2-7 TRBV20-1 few CSAPIAGRPYEQYF TGCAGTGCTCCTATAGCGGGAAGGCCCTACGAGCAGTACTTC
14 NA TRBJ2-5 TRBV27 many CASSSSGVIETQYF TGTGCCAGCAGTTCTTCAGGGGTTATAGAGACCCAGTACTTC
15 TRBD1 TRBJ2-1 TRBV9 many CASSVGQGPYNEQFF TGTGCCAGCAGCGTTGGACAGGGCCCCTACAATGAGCAGTTCTTC
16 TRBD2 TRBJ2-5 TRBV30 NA CAWSVLGTSRQETQYF TGTGCCTGGAGTGTACTCGGGACTAGTCGCCAAGAGACCCAGTACTTC
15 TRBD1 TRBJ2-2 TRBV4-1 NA CASSHRQGGIGELFF TGCGCCAGCAGCCATAGACAGGGGGGGATAGGGGAGCTGTTTTTT
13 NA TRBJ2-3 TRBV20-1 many CSAPGQLTDTQYF TGCAGTGCACCTGGACAGTTAACAGATACGCAGTATTTT
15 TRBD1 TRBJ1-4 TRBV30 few CAWSWGPQGNEKLFF TGTGCCTGGAGTTGGGGCCCACAGGGGAATGAAAAACTGTTTTTT
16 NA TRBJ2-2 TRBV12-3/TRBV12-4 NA CASSRASGVGTGELFF TGTGCCAGCAGCCGCGCGTCAGGGGTAGGGACCGGGGAGCTGTTTTTT
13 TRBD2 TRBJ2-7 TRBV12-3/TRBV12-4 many CASSLRGSHEQYF TGTGCCAGCAGTTTACGCGGGAGTCACGAGCAGTACTTC
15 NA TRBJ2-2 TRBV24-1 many CATSESGPNTGELFF TGTGCCACCAGTGAATCTGGGCCAAACACCGGGGAGCTGTTTTTT
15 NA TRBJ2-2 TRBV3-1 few CASNPRRVGTGELFF TGTGCCAGCAACCCTCGCAGGGTGGGCACCGGGGAGCTGTTTTTT
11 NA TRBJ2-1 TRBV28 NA CASRAQGEQFF TGTGCCAGCAGAGCCCAGGGTGAGCAGTTCTTC
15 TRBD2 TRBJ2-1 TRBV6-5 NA CASSFSGTSYNEQFF TGTGCCAGCAGTTTTAGCGGGACCTCCTACAATGAGCAGTTCTTC
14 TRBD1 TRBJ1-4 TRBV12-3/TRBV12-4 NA CASRRTGTDEKLFF TGTGCCAGCAGAAGGACAGGGACGGACGAAAAACTGTTTTTT
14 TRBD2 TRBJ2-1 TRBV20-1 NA CSVSGGGPYNEQFF TGCAGTGTATCGGGGGGAGGACCGTACAATGAGCAGTTCTTC
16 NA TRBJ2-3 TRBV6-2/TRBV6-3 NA CASSYSPGKLADTQYF TGTGCCAGCAGTTACTCGCCCGGCAAATTGGCAGATACGCAGTATTTT
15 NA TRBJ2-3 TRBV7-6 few CASSLAGAVRDTQYF TGTGCCAGCAGCTTAGCGGGGGCGGTGCGGGATACGCAGTATTTT
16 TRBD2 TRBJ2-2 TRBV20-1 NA CSASSTSGANTGELFF TGCAGTGCTAGCTCGACTAGCGGGGCCAACACCGGGGAGCTGTTTTTT
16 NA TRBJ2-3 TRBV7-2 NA CASSKTGARGADTQYF TGTGCCAGCAGCAAAACAGGGGCCAGGGGGGCAGATACGCAGTATTTT
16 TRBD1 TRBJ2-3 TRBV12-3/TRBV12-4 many CASSLGQGAGTDTQYF TGTGCCAGCAGTCTCGGACAGGGGGCCGGCACAGATACGCAGTATTTT
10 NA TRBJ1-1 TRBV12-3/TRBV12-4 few CASSSTEAFF TGTGCCAGCAGTTCCACTGAAGCTTTCTTT
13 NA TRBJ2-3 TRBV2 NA CASPLSPTDTQYF TGTGCCAGCCCTCTTTCCCCCACAGATACGCAGTATTTT
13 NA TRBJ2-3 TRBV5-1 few CASSREFEYTQYF TGCGCCAGCAGTAGGGAGTTCGAATATACGCAGTATTTT
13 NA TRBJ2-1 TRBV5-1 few CASSLDSRPEQFF TGCGCCAGCAGCTTGGATAGCAGGCCTGAGCAGTTCTTC
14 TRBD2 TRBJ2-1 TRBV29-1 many CSVESGRASDEQFF TGCAGCGTTGAATCCGGGAGGGCCTCGGATGAGCAGTTCTTC
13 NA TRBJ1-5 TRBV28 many CASSSAGRQPQHF TGTGCCAGCAGTTCGGCAGGTCGTCAGCCCCAGCATTTT
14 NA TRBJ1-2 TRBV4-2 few CASSQDGGDYGYTF TGTGCCAGCAGCCAAGATGGGGGTGACTATGGCTACACCTTC
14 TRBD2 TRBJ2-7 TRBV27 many CASRPGGIPFEQYF TGTGCCAGCAGGCCGGGGGGGATCCCTTTCGAGCAGTACTTC
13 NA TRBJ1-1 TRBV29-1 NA CSVGRVLVTEAFF TGCAGCGTCGGCAGGGTATTGGTCACTGAAGCTTTCTTT
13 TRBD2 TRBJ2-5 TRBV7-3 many CASSSGLGETQYF TGTGCCAGCAGCTCGGGACTAGGAGAGACCCAGTACTTC
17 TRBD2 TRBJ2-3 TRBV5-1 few CASSASLAGGTTDTQYF TGCGCCAGCAGCGCCTCTTTGGCGGGAGGGACCACAGATACGCAGTATTTT
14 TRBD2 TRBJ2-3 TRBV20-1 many CSAIAGGTGDTQYF TGCAGTGCTATAGCGGGAGGGACGGGGGATACGCAGTATTTT
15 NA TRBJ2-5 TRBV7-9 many CASSLAGRPKETQYF TGTGCCAGCAGCTTAGCGGGCAGGCCTAAAGAGACCCAGTACTTC
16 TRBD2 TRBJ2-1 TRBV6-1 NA CASSPPGTSGLNEQFF TGTGCCAGCAGCCCTCCCGGGACTAGCGGCCTCAATGAGCAGTTCTTC
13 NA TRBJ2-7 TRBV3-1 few CASSQLGAYEQYF TGTGCCAGCAGCCAACTCGGGGCCTACGAGCAGTACTTC
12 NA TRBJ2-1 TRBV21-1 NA CASGKARKLQFF TGTGCCAGCGGCAAAGCACGGAAGTTGCAGTTCTTC
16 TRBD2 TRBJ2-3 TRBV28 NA CASSFLAGGYTDTQYF TGTGCCAGCAGTTTTCTAGCGGGAGGGTATACAGATACGCAGTATTTT
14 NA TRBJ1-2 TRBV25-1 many CASSRLQANYGYTF TGTGCCAGCAGCCGACTCCAGGCTAACTATGGCTACACCTTC
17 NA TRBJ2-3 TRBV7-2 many CASSLSPNRLGANTQYF TGTGCCAGCAGCTTATCGCCTAATCGACTGGGGGCTAATACGCAGTATTTT
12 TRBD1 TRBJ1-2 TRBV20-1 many CSATGTGNGYTF TGCAGTGCTACCGGGACAGGGAATGGCTACACCTTC
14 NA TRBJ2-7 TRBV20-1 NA CSARDLLVSYEQYF TGCAGTGCTAGAGATCTTTTAGTCTCCTACGAGCAGTACTTC
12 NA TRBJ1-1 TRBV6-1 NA CASNKGSTEAFF TGTGCCAGCAACAAGGGAAGCACTGAAGCTTTCTTT
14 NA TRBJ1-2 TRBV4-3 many CASSQDGNRNGYTF TGCGCCAGCAGCCAAGATGGGAACAGGAACGGCTACACCTTC
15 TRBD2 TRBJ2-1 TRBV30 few CAWSRMSGRVNEQFF TGTGCCTGGAGCAGAATGTCAGGGAGGGTGAATGAGCAGTTCTTC
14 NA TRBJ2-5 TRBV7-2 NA CASSYSWLQETQYF TGTGCCAGCAGCTACTCCTGGCTACAAGAGACCCAGTACTTC
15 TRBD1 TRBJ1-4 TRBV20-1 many CSARDLGQSNEKLFF TGCAGTGCTAGAGATCTGGGACAGTCAAATGAAAAACTGTTTTTT